The rows below give T cell receptor beta chains drawn from one sample of a study of blood T cell repertoires in COVID-19. Clones were read by immunoSEQ multiplex PCR, and TCRdb kept only the in-frame ones, dropping some. The sample records fewer than 400,000 clones, 90% being singletons. Input material: peripheral blood. These receptors were obtained from a woman in her 30s with COVID-19, enrolled during active disease. Both conserved end residues are part of each CDR3. Each record gives: V gene, clone size, D gene, CDR3 length, J gene, CDR3 DNA, CDR3 protein. A D gene is named only where the DNA matches it firmly. Not all rows give a size; the values are once, few, many and, for expanded clones, a class.

V: TRBV13
size: -
D: TRBD1
length: 15
J: TRBJ1-4
DNA: TGTGCCAGCAGCCCGACAGGGCTTCCTAATGAAAAACTGTTTTTT
CDR3: CASSPTGLPNEKLFF

V: TRBV5-1
size: -
D: TRBD1
length: 14
J: TRBJ2-7
DNA: TGCGCCAGCAGCTTGGCAGACAGGGACTACGAGCAGTACTTC
CDR3: CASSLADRDYEQYF

V: TRBV7-2
size: once
D: -
length: 16
J: TRBJ2-4
DNA: TGTGCCAGCAGCTTGACGTGGCAGGGTCACAAAAACATTCAGTACTTC
CDR3: CASSLTWQGHKNIQYF

V: TRBV15
size: -
D: TRBD1
length: 14
J: TRBJ2-7
DNA: TGTGCCACCAGCCCGGGGGGACAGGGCTACGAGCAGTACTTC
CDR3: CATSPGGQGYEQYF

V: TRBV5-1
size: -
D: -
length: 14
J: TRBJ2-3
DNA: TGCGCCAGCAGCTTGGAGGCATCCCTAGGTACGCAGTATTTT
CDR3: CASSLEASLGTQYF

V: TRBV5-6
size: -
D: TRBD1
length: 13
J: TRBJ1-5
DNA: TGTGCCAGCAGCTTCGGACAGGGAAAGCCCCAGCATTTT
CDR3: CASSFGQGKPQHF

V: TRBV7-2
size: -
D: TRBD2
length: 14
J: TRBJ2-5
DNA: TGTGCCAGCAGTGATACCGGGACTATAGAGACCCAGTACTTC
CDR3: CASSDTGTIETQYF

V: TRBV7-2
size: -
D: -
length: 12
J: TRBJ1-1
DNA: TGTGCCAGCAGCTTAGGGAGTACTGAAGCTTTCTTT
CDR3: CASSLGSTEAFF

V: TRBV27
size: -
D: -
length: 13
J: TRBJ1-4
DNA: TGTGCCAGCAGTTTAGCGGGGGGTGAAAAACTGTTTTTT
CDR3: CASSLAGGEKLFF

V: TRBV15
size: few
D: TRBD1
length: 13
J: TRBJ1-2
DNA: TGTGCCACCAGCCGGGGACAGCCCTATGGCTACACCTTC
CDR3: CATSRGQPYGYTF

V: TRBV5-1
size: -
D: TRBD2
length: 15
J: TRBJ2-1
DNA: TGCGCCAGCAGCTTGGAACTAGCGGGAAACAATGAGCAGTTCTTC
CDR3: CASSLELAGNNEQFF

V: TRBV6-5
size: -
D: -
length: 13
J: TRBJ1-1
DNA: TGTGCCAGCAGCGCACAGGGGAACACTGAAGCTTTCTTT
CDR3: CASSAQGNTEAFF

V: TRBV30
size: -
D: TRBD2
length: 15
J: TRBJ2-5
DNA: TGTGCCTGGGGTCTGGGACTAGCGGGAGGAGAGACCCAGTACTTC
CDR3: CAWGLGLAGGETQYF

V: TRBV27
size: -
D: -
length: 15
J: TRBJ1-2
DNA: TGTGCCAGCAGTTTATCCGGGGAGGGTTCGGGAGGCTACACCTTC
CDR3: CASSLSGEGSGGYTF

V: TRBV19
size: -
D: TRBD2
length: 16
J: TRBJ2-7
DNA: TGTGCCAGTACCCCCCAAGCGGGAGGGCCTCGTCACGAGCAGTACTTC
CDR3: CASTPQAGGPRHEQYF

V: TRBV5-1
size: once
D: -
length: 13
J: TRBJ1-3
DNA: TGCGCCAGCAGCTTGGACGGGGGAAACACCATATATTTT
CDR3: CASSLDGGNTIYF

V: TRBV10-2
size: -
D: TRBD2
length: 17
J: TRBJ2-2
DNA: TGCGCCAGCAGTCCAACTAGCGGGAGATGGAACACCGGGGAGCTGTTTTTT
CDR3: CASSPTSGRWNTGELFF

V: TRBV6-6
size: -
D: TRBD1
length: 18
J: TRBJ1-2
DNA: TGTGCCAGCAGTCATTACCGAATCACCGAACAGGGGCCCTCTGGCTACACCTTC
CDR3: CASSHYRITEQGPSGYTF

V: TRBV2
size: -
D: -
length: 16
J: TRBJ2-1
DNA: TGTGCCAGCAGTGAAGCGGAGGGGAGCTCCTACAATGAGCAGTTCTTC
CDR3: CASSEAEGSSYNEQFF

V: TRBV30
size: -
D: TRBD1
length: 15
J: TRBJ1-3
DNA: TGTGCCTGGGCTATTACAGGGGCCGTTGGAAACACCATATATTTT
CDR3: CAWAITGAVGNTIYF

V: TRBV2
size: -
D: -
length: 13
J: TRBJ2-7
DNA: TGTGCCAGCAGTATGGACATAGCCTACGAGCAGTACTTC
CDR3: CASSMDIAYEQYF

V: TRBV2
size: -
D: TRBD2
length: 16
J: TRBJ2-7
DNA: TGTGCCAGCAGTGGACCGGGACTAGCGGGAAGATACGAGCAGTACTTC
CDR3: CASSGPGLAGRYEQYF